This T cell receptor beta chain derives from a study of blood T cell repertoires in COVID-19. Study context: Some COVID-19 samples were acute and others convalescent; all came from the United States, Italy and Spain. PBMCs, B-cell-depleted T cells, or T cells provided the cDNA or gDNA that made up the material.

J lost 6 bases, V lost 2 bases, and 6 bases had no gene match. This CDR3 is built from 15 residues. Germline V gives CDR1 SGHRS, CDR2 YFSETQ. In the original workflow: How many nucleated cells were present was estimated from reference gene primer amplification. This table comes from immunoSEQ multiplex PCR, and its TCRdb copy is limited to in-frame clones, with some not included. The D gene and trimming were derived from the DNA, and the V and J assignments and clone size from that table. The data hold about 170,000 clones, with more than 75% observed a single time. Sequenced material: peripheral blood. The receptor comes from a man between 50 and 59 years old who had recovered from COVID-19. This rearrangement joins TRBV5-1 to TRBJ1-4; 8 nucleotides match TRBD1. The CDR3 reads CASSLFQGADEKLFF. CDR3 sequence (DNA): TGCGCCAGCAGCTTATTCCAGGGGGCGGATGAAAAACTGTTTTTT.